Listed here are 28 T cell receptor beta chains from one sample, sequenced in a study of blood T cell repertoires in COVID-19. Profiled with immunoSEQ multiplex PCR; TCRdb holds only in-frame clones, not every one. The data show about 380,000 clones, with 85% seen just once and approximately 3.7% held by the top ten. Material for sequencing was peripheral blood. The source of these receptors is a woman between 18 and 29 years old with acute or convalescent COVID-19.

This chain links TRBV7-2 with TRBJ2-5; D is possibly TRBD2 (6 bases). Germline loops: CDR1 SGHTA, CDR2 FQGNSA. The CDR3 covers 15 residues. V was trimmed by 0 bases and J by 5 bases, leaving 13 bases between them. CDR3 region: CASSLALAYGETQYF. CDR3 coding DNA: TGTGCCAGCAGCTTAGCCCTAGCGTATGGGGAGACCCAGTACTTC.

V usage is TRBV5-6 and J usage is TRBJ1-1, with TRBD1 as a possible D gene (6 bases). The V gene's germline CDR1 is SGHDT and CDR2 YYEEEE. The length of the CDR3 is 15 residues. V was shortened by 4 bases and J by 1 base, with 14 bases between the two germline ends. CDR3 coding DNA: TGTGCCAGCAGCGTAATAGGGGGGGCGAACACTGAAGCTTTCTTT. Protein: CASSVIGGANTEAFF. Full variable domain (rest looked up from reference TRBV5-6 and TRBJ1-1): DAGVTQSPTHLIKTRGQQVTLRCSPKSGHDTVSWYQQALGQGPQFIFQYYEEEERQRGNFPDRFSGHQFPNYSSELNVNALLLGDSALYLCASSVIGGANTEAFFGQGTRLTVV.

The chain uses TRBV27 and TRBJ1-2; no clear D gene. Germline-derived CDR1 and CDR2 are MNHEY and SMNVEV (reference sequence). The CDR3 runs 13 residues. Trimming removed 0 bases at V and 2 bases at J, with 4 bases between. The CDR3 sequence is CASSLSQNYGYTF. The CDR3 DNA reads TGTGCCAGCAGTTTATCGCAGAACTATGGCTACACCTTC.

The chain uses TRBV2 and TRBJ2-5; 7 nucleotides agree with TRBD2. J was trimmed by 4 bases and V by 8 bases; bases with no gene match: 10. The CDR3 covers 14 residues. Germline CDR1 reads SNHLY; CDR2 reads FYNNEI. This CDR3 is CASGGERDVETQYF. CDR3 DNA sequence: TGTGCCAGCGGGGGGGAGAGGGATGTAGAGACCCAGTACTTC.

The chain links TRBV2 to TRBJ1-1; D unclear. The CDR3 spans 12 residues. Looked up from germline, CDR1 is SNHLY and CDR2 is FYNNEI. Trimming left V 3 bases short and J 6 bases short, with 8 bases between. The DNA of the CDR3 is TGTGCCAGCAGTGACGGGTACGCTGAAGCTTTCTTT. It is translated as CASSDGYAEAFF.

The J gene is TRBJ1-4, the V gene TRBV11-2; 8 nucleotides agree with TRBD1. V trimming: 5 bases; J trimming: 4 bases; junction bases outside the gene matches: 6. Germline V gives CDR1 SGHAT, CDR2 FQNNGV. The CDR3 extends over 15 amino acids. In nucleotides, the CDR3 is TGTGCCAGCAGCCCCAGGGGGCTAGGTAATGAAAAACTGTTTTTT. Encoded protein: CASSPRGLGNEKLFF.

This clone has only a few counts. The chain carries TRBV6-6 and TRBJ2-7; 7 nucleotides align to TRBD1. Germline CDR1 reads MNHNY; CDR2 reads SVGAGI (reference sequence). The junction had 4 bases not matched to a gene; V was cut back by 2 bases and J by 0 bases. The CDR3 has 15 amino acids. The CDR3 coding sequence is TGTGCCAGCAGTTACACCCGGGACAGCTCCTACGAGCAGTACTTC. This sequence encodes CASSYTRDSSYEQYF.

The sample holds a few counts of this clone. The chain has TRBV27 and TRBJ1-2; a possible D gene is TRBD1 (5 bases). This CDR3 has 13 residues. The germline V gene has CDR1 MNHEY and CDR2 SMNVEV (reference sequence). Trimming pared 4 bases from V and 10 bases from J, leaving 16 bases between. CDR3 nucleotides: TGTGCCAGCAGTTCCTCGGGGGTAGGGGACTACACCTTC. As protein: CASSSSGVGDYTF.

CDR3 in DNA: TGTGCCAGTAGTCCGGACAGGTATCTAGGGGAGCTGTTTTTT. It specifies CASSPDRYLGELFF. The rearrangement joins TRBV19 to TRBJ2-2, with TRBD1 matching 7 bases. The CDR3 contains 14 residues. Germline CDR1 and CDR2: LNHDA and SQIVND (reference sequence). After removal of 5 bases from V and 8 bases from J, the junction contained 8 bases not matched to a gene.

The genes are TRBV2 and TRBJ1-5; D unresolved. The length of the CDR3 is 11 residues. Trimming left V 8 bases short and J 8 bases short, with 10 bases between. CDR1 and CDR2 from the germline V gene are SNHLY and FYNNEI. CDR3 sequence: CASSYTEPQHF. CDR3 coding DNA: TGTGCCAGCTCTTATACGGAGCCCCAGCATTTT.

The chain uses TRBV30 and TRBJ1-6; D gene ambiguous. Trimming took off 3 bases at V and 13 bases at J, with 19 bases between the two ends. Germline V lookup: CDR1 GTSNPN, CDR2 SVGIG (reference sequence). CDR3 length: 14 residues. CDR3 amino acids: CAWRPGTHGLPLHF. Here the CDR3 DNA reads TGTGCCTGGAGACCGGGAACCCACGGTTTGCCCCTCCACTTT.

The chain carries TRBV5-1 and TRBJ2-1, with 7 bases lining up with TRBD2. This CDR3 region has 16 residues. The germline V gene has CDR1 SGHRS and CDR2 YFSETQ. V shed 4 bases, J shed 0 bases, and the junction held 7 bases outside the gene matches. The CDR3 reads CASSRTGGSSYNEQFF. Written as DNA, the CDR3 is TGCGCCAGCAGCCGGACCGGCGGGAGCTCCTACAATGAGCAGTTCTTC. The full variable domain, completed using reference TRBV5-1 and TRBJ2-1, is KAGVTQTPRYLIKTRGQQVTLSCSPISGHRSVSWYQQTPGQGLQFLFEYFSETQRNKGNFPGRFSGRQFSNSRSEMNVSTLELGDSALYLCASSRTGGSSYNEQFFGPGTRLTVL.

The chain's CDR3 is CASSFGQYVGGYTF. CDR3 bases: TGTGCCAGCAGTTTTGGACAGTACGTGGGGGGCTACACCTTC. The rearrangement links TRBV28 to TRBJ1-2; maybe TRBD1 (6 bases). Deletions cut 3 bases from V and 8 bases from J, with 16 bases between. This CDR3 spans 14 amino acids. Germline CDR1 MDHEN, CDR2 SYDVKM.

CDR3 bases: TGTGCCAGTAGTATACTAGTCCAAGAGACCCAGTACTTC. It is translated as CASSILVQETQYF. The chain has TRBV19 and TRBJ2-5; the D is unclear. Trimming stripped 2 bases from V and 1 base from J, with 5 bases between. Germline V gene sequence: CDR1 LNHDA, CDR2 SQIVND (reference sequence). The CDR3 is 13 amino acids. Combining the CDR3 with reference TRBV19 and TRBJ2-5 gives the whole variable domain DGGITQSPKYLFRKEGQNVTLSCEQNLNHDAMYWYRQDPGQGLRLIYYSQIVNDFQKGDIAEGYSVSREKKESFPLTVTSAQKNPTAFYLCASSILVQETQYFGPGTRLLVL.

The rearrangement joins TRBV21-1 to TRBJ2-2; the table's D gene call, TRBD2, was not cross checked with the DNA. TRBV21-1 is described as a pseudogene. The CDR3 length is 18 residues. The CDR3 coding sequence is TGTGCCAGCCTAACCTCGGTTAAGGGAGAAGCGAACACCGGGGAGCTGTTTTTT. This sequence encodes CASLTSVKGEANTGELFF.

The chain couples TRBV4-1 to TRBJ1-5; D not resolved. Germline CDR1 and CDR2: MGHRA and YSYEKL. The CDR3 sequence is 15 residues long. The ends were cut back, 2 bases at V and 3 bases at J, with 11 bases in the middle. DNA for the CDR3: TGCGCCAGCAGCCAATCAGGTCAGGTCAATCAGCCCCAGCATTTT. This encodes CASSQSGQVNQPQHF.

V is TRBV6-5 and J is TRBJ1-3; 9 positions match TRBD1. Trimming removed 4 bases from V and 7 bases from J; junction bases left unmatched: 5. Germline V gene sequence: CDR1 MNHEY, CDR2 SVGAGI. The CDR3 sequence is 14 residues long. The CDR3 region has the DNA TGTGCCAGCAGTTGGGAAGGACAGGGGAACACCATATATTTT. Protein product: CASSWEGQGNTIYF.

The chain is built from TRBV6-5 and TRBJ2-7; 8 bases match TRBD2. The ends lost 0 bases at V and 4 bases at J; junction bases unmatched: 8. Germline CDR1 is MNHEY and CDR2 is SVGAGI. The CDR3 is made up of 16 amino acids. The CDR3 nucleotides read TGTGCCAGCAGTTACTCGAGGCGGGAGGTAGTATACGAGCAGTACTTC. Protein product: CASSYSRREVVYEQYF.

This chain links TRBV5-1 with TRBJ1-2, with D possibly matching TRBD1 (5 bases). V was trimmed by 0 bases and J by 4 bases, leaving 13 bases between them. The CDR3 runs 15 residues. The germline V gene has CDR1 SGHRS and CDR2 YFSETQ. CDR3 nucleotide sequence: TGCGCCAGCAGCTTGGAAGGGACTCGGGTCTATGGCTACACCTTC. Translating gives CASSLEGTRVYGYTF.

The chain is built from TRBV6-4 and TRBJ1-6; the match to TRBD1 covers 7 bases. CDR1 and CDR2 from the germline V gene are MRHNA and SNTAGT. V was clipped by 3 bases and J by 10 bases; unmatched bases: 6. This CDR3 is built from 14 residues. The CDR3 loop reads CASSDSGGNSPLHF. The CDR3 nucleotides read TGTGCCAGCAGTGATTCAGGGGGAAACTCACCCCTCCACTTT.

The chain combines TRBV27 with TRBJ2-1, with 11 bases that match TRBD2. This CDR3 spans 16 amino acids. Trimming took 5 bases from V and 6 from J; bases not matched to a gene: 9. The germline V gene has CDR1 MNHEY and CDR2 SMNVEV (reference sequence). Here the CDR3 reads CASSESSGRALNEQFF. The CDR3 DNA is TGTGCCAGCAGTGAGAGTAGCGGGAGGGCCCTCAATGAGCAGTTCTTC.

This chain connects TRBV5-4 to TRBJ1-1; maybe TRBD1 (5 bases). This CDR3 is 15 amino acids long. Germline loops: CDR1 SGHNT, CDR2 YYREEE (reference sequence). Trimming stripped 4 bases from V and 4 bases from J, with 17 bases between. This chain's CDR3 is CASSPPGGVGTEAFF. CDR3 in DNA: TGTGCCAGCAGCCCTCCCGGGGGGGTGGGCACTGAAGCTTTCTTT.

V is TRBV6-5 and J is TRBJ1-5; D unclear. V was clipped by 0 bases and J by 9 bases, with 15 bases between them. CDR1 and CDR2 (germline): MNHEY, SVGAGI. CDR3 length equals 15 residues. This chain's CDR3 is CASSYSLGAPGPQHF. As DNA, the CDR3 is TGTGCCAGCAGTTACTCGCTGGGAGCCCCCGGGCCCCAGCATTTT.

This chain joins TRBV2 and TRBJ2-3, with D possibly matching TRBD2 (7 bases). CDR1 SNHLY and CDR2 FYNNEI come from the germline V gene. This CDR3 contains 15 residues. V lost 6 bases, J lost 3 bases, and 16 bases lay in between. CDR3 DNA: TGTGCCAGCAGCACTAGCGAGGGGGGTACAGATACGCAGTATTTT. Translation gives CASSTSEGGTDTQYF.

The J gene is TRBJ2-6, the V gene TRBV25-1, with 7 positions matching TRBD1. The CDR3 is made up of 18 amino acids. CDR1 and CDR2 (germline): MGHDK, SYGVNS. V trimming: 3 bases; J trimming: 0 bases; junction bases outside the gene matches: 8. CDR3 amino acids: CASSDYRGSLSGANVLTF. In nucleotides, the CDR3 is TGTGCCAGCAGTGATTACAGGGGTTCCCTCTCTGGGGCCAACGTCCTGACTTTC.

The chain employs TRBV30 and TRBJ1-1, with unresolved D. CDR1 is GTSNPN and CDR2 is SVGIG in the germline V gene (reference sequence). The V end was cut by 2 bases, the J end by 1 base, with 8 bases between. CDR3 length: 13 residues. The CDR3 loop reads CAWSLEANTEAFF. CDR3 DNA: TGTGCCTGGAGTTTGGAGGCGAACACTGAAGCTTTCTTT.

The V call is TRBV24-1, the J call TRBJ2-2; unclear D gene. V shed 4 bases and J shed 3 bases, with 11 bases lying between them. Germline V gene sequence: CDR1 KGHDR, CDR2 SFDVKD. The CDR3 contains 15 residues. The CDR3 protein is CATSDSRRDTGELFF. Here the CDR3 DNA reads TGTGCCACCAGTGACAGCCGACGGGACACCGGGGAGCTGTTTTTT.

The chain uses TRBV4-2 and TRBJ2-7; no clear D. Trimming shortened V by 0 bases and J by 2 bases, and 5 bases separated the two germline ends. CDR1 and CDR2 (germline): LGHNA, YNFKEQ. CDR3 length: 13 residues. The CDR3 spells CASSQDRTYEQYF. DNA of the CDR3: TGTGCCAGCAGCCAAGACAGGACCTACGAGCAGTACTTC.